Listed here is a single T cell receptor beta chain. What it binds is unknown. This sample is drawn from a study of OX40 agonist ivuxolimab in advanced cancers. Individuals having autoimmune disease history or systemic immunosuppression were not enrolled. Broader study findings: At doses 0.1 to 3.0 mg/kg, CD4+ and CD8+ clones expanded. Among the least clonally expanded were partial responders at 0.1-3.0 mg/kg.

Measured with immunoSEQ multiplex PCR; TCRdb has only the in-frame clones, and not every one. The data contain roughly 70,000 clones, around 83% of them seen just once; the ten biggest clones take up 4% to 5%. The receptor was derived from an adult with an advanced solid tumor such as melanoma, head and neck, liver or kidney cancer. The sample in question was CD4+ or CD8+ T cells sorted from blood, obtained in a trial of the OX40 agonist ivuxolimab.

CDR3 nucleotide sequence: TGTGCCAGCTCACCCTCGGAGAGGTACACAGATACGCAGTATTTT. Amino acids: CASSPSERYTDTQYF. This chain connects TRBV18 to TRBJ2-3; no clear D. Germline V CDR1 and CDR2: KGHSH, LQKENI. The V end was cut by 3 bases, the J end by 2 bases, with 12 bases between. The CDR3 is 15 residues long.